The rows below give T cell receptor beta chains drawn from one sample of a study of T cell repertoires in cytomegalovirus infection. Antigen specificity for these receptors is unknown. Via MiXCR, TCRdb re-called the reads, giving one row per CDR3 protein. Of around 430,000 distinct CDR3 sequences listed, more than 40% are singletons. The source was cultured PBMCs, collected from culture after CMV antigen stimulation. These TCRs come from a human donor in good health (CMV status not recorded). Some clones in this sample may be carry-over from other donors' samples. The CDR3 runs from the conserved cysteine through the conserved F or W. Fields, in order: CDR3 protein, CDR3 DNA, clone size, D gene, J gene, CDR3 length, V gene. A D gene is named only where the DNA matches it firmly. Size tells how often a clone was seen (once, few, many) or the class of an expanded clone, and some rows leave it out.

CDR3: CATSRDTGFAGNTIYF; DNA: TGTGCCACCAGCAGAGACACAGGGTTCGCTGGAAACACCATATATTTT; size: NA; D: NA; J: TRBJ1-3; length: 16; V: TRBV15
CDR3: CASSTFGETQYF; DNA: TGTGCCAGCAGTACCTTCGGGGAGACCCAGTACTTC; size: few; D: NA; J: TRBJ2-5; length: 12; V: TRBV6-1
CDR3: CASSFRGNNYGYTF; DNA: TGTGCCAGCAGCTTCAGGGGTAACAACTATGGCTACACCTTC; size: NA; D: NA; J: TRBJ1-2; length: 14; V: TRBV5-6
CDR3: CASSLGSSPTDTQYF; DNA: TGTGCCAGCAGCTTGGGGAGTAGCCCCACAGATACGCAGTATTTT; size: NA; D: NA; J: TRBJ2-3; length: 15; V: TRBV7-6
CDR3: CASGNGLHTQYF; DNA: TGTGCCAGCGGCAATGGACTGCATACGCAGTATTTT; size: NA; D: NA; J: TRBJ2-3; length: 12; V: TRBV27
CDR3: CASSFAGQGASSNQPQHF; DNA: TGTGCCAGCAGTTTTGCGGGACAGGGGGCCAGTAGCAATCAGCCCCAGCATTTT; size: few; D: TRBD1; J: TRBJ1-5; length: 18; V: TRBV6-2/TRBV6-3
CDR3: CASSILAGSYEQYF; DNA: TGTGCCAGCAGCATACTAGCCGGATCCTACGAGCAGTACTTC; size: few; D: NA; J: TRBJ2-7; length: 14; V: TRBV7-2
CDR3: CASSLGLGEAAPTDTQYF; DNA: TGTGCCAGCAGCTTAGGGCTTGGGGAAGCCGCGCCCACAGATACGCAGTATTTT; size: few; D: NA; J: TRBJ2-3; length: 18; V: TRBV7-2
CDR3: CASSPPGDLGYGYTF; DNA: TGTGCCAGCAGCCCCCCGGGGGATCTTGGCTATGGCTACACCTTC; size: few; D: NA; J: TRBJ1-2; length: 15; V: TRBV28
CDR3: CASSPRTSGGGTDTQYF; DNA: TGTGCCAGCAGCCCTCGGACTAGCGGGGGGGGCACAGATACGCAGTATTTT; size: few; D: TRBD2; J: TRBJ2-3; length: 17; V: TRBV7-2
CDR3: CASSYSRGSGNTQYF; DNA: TGTGCCAGCAGTTACTCTCGGGGGAGTGGAAATACGCAGTATTTT; size: NA; D: NA; J: TRBJ2-3; length: 15; V: TRBV6-5
CDR3: CASSQGTGLGFYEQYF; DNA: TGCGCCAGCAGCCAAGGCACCGGACTAGGGTTTTACGAGCAGTACTTC; size: few; D: TRBD2; J: TRBJ2-7; length: 16; V: TRBV4-3
CDR3: CASSRLTGEQYF; DNA: TGTGCCAGCAGCCGCCTGACAGGGGAGCAGTACTTC; size: NA; D: TRBD1; J: TRBJ2-7; length: 12; V: TRBV7-6
CDR3: CASSRSGTVNEQFF; DNA: TGTGCCAGCAGCCGTAGCGGGACGGTCAATGAGCAGTTCTTC; size: few; D: TRBD2; J: TRBJ2-1; length: 14; V: TRBV7-2